The 4 T cell receptor beta chains below all came from one sample that was sequenced in a study of post-analysis software for immune sequencing data. Unique molecular identifiers were built into the TCR beta cDNA libraries. Each CDR3 protein is one row after TCRdb ran MiXCR on the PCR reads. This table holds approximately 630,000 distinct CDR3 sequences, approximately 60% found once. For these receptors, no antigen is known. Points from the study as a whole: TRBV5-6, TRBV5-1 and TRBV20-1 belonged to a set of roughly 5 TRBV segments that were more frequent in patients than controls.

The sample was blood. Source of these receptors: a girl aged 2 to 9 with multiple sclerosis.

This chain joins TRBV18 and TRBJ2-1; 10 positions agree with TRBD2. CDR3 size: 16 residues. V lost 8 bases, J lost 0 bases, and 7 bases stayed unmatched. Germline assignment: CDR1 KGHSH and CDR2 LQKENI. This chain's CDR3 is CASRELAGSSYNEQFF. As DNA, the CDR3 is TGTGCCAGCAGAGAACTAGCGGGAAGCTCCTACAATGAGCAGTTCTTC. The full variable domain, in which reference TRBV18 and TRBJ2-1 provide the parts outside the CDR3, is NAGVMQNPRHLVRRRGQEARLRCSPMKGHSHVYWYRQLPEEGLKFMVYLQKENIIDESGMPKERFSAEFPKEGPSILRIQQVVRGDSAAYFCASRELAGSSYNEQFFGPGTRLTVL.

The J gene is TRBJ2-1, the V gene TRBV6-6; TRBD2 is a possible D gene (5 bases). This CDR3 has 17 residues. V dropped 0 bases and J dropped 9 bases, with 21 bases sitting between them. CDR1 is MNHNY, CDR2 SVGAGI, per germline (reference sequence). The chain's CDR3 is CASSYSISPVGVGEQFF. In DNA, the CDR3 is TGTGCCAGCAGTTACTCGATTAGTCCAGTCGGGGTCGGTGAGCAGTTCTTC.

V and J are TRBV5-1 and TRBJ2-3; 14 nucleotides align to TRBD2. V dropped 4 bases and J dropped 4; count of bases not matched to a gene: 5. CDR3 length equals 16 residues. The germline V gene encodes CDR1 SGHRS and CDR2 YFSETQ. The CDR3 is CASSRGLAGVPDTQYF. As DNA, the CDR3 is TGCGCCAGCAGCAGGGGACTAGCGGGAGTCCCAGATACGCAGTATTTT. The whole variable domain, filled in from reference TRBV5-1 and TRBJ2-3, reads KAGVTQTPRYLIKTRGQQVTLSCSPISGHRSVSWYQQTPGQGLQFLFEYFSETQRNKGNFPGRFSGRQFSNSRSEMNVSTLELGDSALYLCASSRGLAGVPDTQYFGPGTRLTVL.

The chain has TRBV12-3 or TRBV12-4 and TRBJ2-1; 7 bases line up with TRBD2. The CDR3 length is 14 residues. Trimming cost V 6 bases and J 2 bases; bases outside gene matches: 4. CDR3 amino acids: CASRVGTTYNEQFF. CDR3 coding DNA: TGTGCCAGCAGGGTAGGGACTACCTACAATGAGCAGTTCTTC.